The next 28 T cell receptor beta chains were all read from a single sample in a study of T cells in Graves' hyperthyroidism and ophthalmopathy. The CDR3 regions of TCR beta were amplified from RNA transcripts. The study used the HTBI primer set for a first-round RT-PCR of the TCR CDR3. A single record per CDR3 protein comes from TCRdb applying MiXCR to the multiplex PCR reads. The sample records about 570,000 distinct CDR3 sequences, approximately 44% being singletons. The sequenced material came from peripheral blood or thyroid tissue (not recorded which). The receptor source for this set is an adult woman with Graves' disease, either hyperthyroidism or ophthalmopathy (not recorded which).

The chain employs TRBV7-8 and TRBJ2-1; D gene unclear. Germline V lookup: CDR1 SGHVS, CDR2 FQNEAQ. The ends were cut back, 0 bases at V and 5 bases at J, with 8 bases in the middle. The length of the CDR3 is 14 residues. CDR3 DNA: TGTGCCAGCAGCTTAGCTCCGAGCCACAATGAGCAGTTCTTC. It codes for CASSLAPSHNEQFF.

This clonotype was seen ten or more times. The chain has TRBV7-9 and TRBJ1-4, with 12 bases matching TRBD1. Germline-derived CDR1 and CDR2 are SEHNR and FQNEAQ (reference sequence). J lost 9 bases, V lost 6 bases, and 8 bases had no gene match. CDR3 length: 15 amino acids. Here the CDR3 reads CASSPRDRGHQKLFF. In DNA form, the CDR3 reads TGTGCCAGCAGTCCCCGGGACAGGGGGCATCAAAAACTGTTTTTT.

This chain links TRBV20-1 with TRBJ2-6; D is unresolved. Looked up from germline, CDR1 is DFQATT and CDR2 is SNEGSKA (reference sequence). The CDR3 sequence is 13 residues long. V shed 5 bases and J shed 4 bases, with 9 bases lying between them. The CDR3 nucleotides read TGCAGTGCTGGGGAAGGAGGGGCCAACGTCCTGACTTTC. Translating it yields CSAGEGGANVLTF.

DNA of the CDR3: TGTGCCAGCAGTTACCCGAATGCCCAAGAGACCCAGTACTTC. It translates to CASSYPNAQETQYF. The chain has TRBV6-6 and TRBJ2-5; D remains unclear. In germline, CDR1 is MNHNY, CDR2 SVGAGI (reference sequence). The CDR3 loop spans 14 amino acids. Trimming stripped 2 bases from V and 1 base from J, with 8 bases between.

This clonotype was found many times. The chain carries TRBV20-1 and TRBJ2-5, with 11 bases matching TRBD2. V lost 6 bases, J lost 4 bases, and 4 bases stayed unmatched. This CDR3 is built from 13 residues. Germline V gene sequence: CDR1 DFQATT, CDR2 SNEGSKA (reference sequence). The CDR3 coding sequence is TGCAGTGCCCCTGGACTAGCGGGAGAGACCCAGTACTTC. Amino acids: CSAPGLAGETQYF.

This clonotype was found many times. V usage is TRBV10-3 and J usage is TRBJ2-7; D ambiguous. CDR1 is ENHRY, CDR2 SYGVKD, per germline. V dropped 1 base and J dropped 6 bases, with 10 bases sitting between them. The CDR3 consists of 13 residues. CDR3 DNA sequence: TGTGCCATCAGTGAGTATGGAGCCTCCGAGCAGTACTTC. This translates into CAISEYGASEQYF.

This clonotype turned up a few times. For the CDR3, the DNA is TGTGCCAGCAGCCAAGCAGGAGGTACGCAGTATTTT. This encodes CASSQAGGTQYF. V usage is TRBV7-9 and J usage is TRBJ2-3; a possible D gene is TRBD2 (5 bases). The CDR3 spans 12 residues. CDR1 SEHNR and CDR2 FQNEAQ come from the germline V gene (reference sequence). V shed 5 bases and J shed 8 bases, with 11 bases lying between them.

V gene TRBV10-3 combines with J gene TRBJ1-2; no definite D call. The V gene's germline CDR1 is ENHRY and CDR2 SYGVKD. V lost 2 bases, J lost 3 bases, and 7 bases lay in between. The CDR3 runs to 13 residues. This CDR3 reads CAISEGGYYGYTF. In DNA, the CDR3 is TGTGCCATCAGTGAGGGAGGTTACTATGGCTACACCTTC.

Turning to this clonotype: Possible read error: a much larger clone is one base away. The chain combines TRBV4-2 with TRBJ2-7, with 12 bases matching TRBD2. Germline loops: CDR1 LGHNA, CDR2 YNFKEQ. The CDR3 has 17 residues. Losses at the gene ends were 3 bases for V and 1 base for J; bases not matched to a gene: 7. The CDR3 DNA follows: TGTGCCAGCAGCCAGGGACTAGCGGGCTGGTCTTCCTACGAGCAGTACTTC. It specifies CASSQGLAGWSSYEQYF.

The chain uses TRBV15 and TRBJ2-7, with 12 bases lining up with TRBD1. The CDR3 covers 13 residues. Germline V lookup: CDR1 LNHNV, CDR2 YYDKDF (reference sequence). J lost 7 bases, V lost 8 bases, and 6 bases had no gene match. The CDR3 coding sequence is TGTGCCACCGCGGGACAGGGGGCGGGAGAGCAGTACTTC. Its translation is CATAGQGAGEQYF.

This clonotype was found many times. The chain couples TRBV20-1 to TRBJ2-5; 9 bases are a match to TRBD1. The germline V gene has CDR1 DFQATT and CDR2 SNEGSKA (reference sequence). This CDR3 spans 14 amino acids. V was pared by 6 bases and J by 5 bases, with 10 bases of the junction left unmatched. The CDR3 nucleotides read TGCAGTGCGACCAGACAGGGGGGTTCGGAGACCCAGTACTTC. Its protein product is CSATRQGGSETQYF.

This clonotype was counted at least ten times. CDR3 loop: CSARDAGKYEQYF. The DNA of the CDR3 is TGCAGTGCTAGAGATGCGGGGAAATACGAGCAGTACTTC. This rearrangement joins TRBV20-1 to TRBJ2-7; perhaps TRBD2 as D (6 bases). Trimming took off 0 bases at V and 4 bases at J, with 10 bases between the two ends. The CDR3 extends over 13 amino acids. Germline V gene sequence: CDR1 DFQATT, CDR2 SNEGSKA (reference sequence).

This chain joins TRBV20-1 and TRBJ2-2; D is unresolved. CDR1 and CDR2 (germline): DFQATT, SNEGSKA (reference sequence). The CDR3 sequence is 10 residues long. Trimming left V 1 base short and J 8 bases short, with 2 bases between. CDR3 coding DNA: TGCAGTGCTAGAGGTGGGGAGCTGTTTTTT. Protein: CSARGGELFF.

This rearrangement joins TRBV19 to TRBJ1-2; the match to TRBD1 covers 7 bases. Germline V gene sequence: CDR1 LNHDA, CDR2 SQIVND (reference sequence). CDR3 length: 14 amino acids. V lost 4 bases, J lost 4 bases, and 6 bases stayed unmatched. In nucleotides, the CDR3 is TGTGCCAGTAGTACCAGAGGGGGCCTCTATGGCTACACCTTC. Its translation is CASSTRGGLYGYTF.

This clonotype was recorded only once. This chain links TRBV20-1 with TRBJ2-5, with a weak D call TRBD2 (5 bases). CDR1 is DFQATT, CDR2 SNEGSKA, per germline (reference sequence). Trimming shortened V by 3 bases and J by 5 bases, and 16 bases separated the two germline ends. This CDR3 comprises 14 residues. The CDR3 region is CSASSAELSETQYF. The DNA for the CDR3 is TGCAGTGCTAGTAGCGCAGAGTTATCGGAGACCCAGTACTTC.

This clonotype has at least ten counts. The rearrangement joins TRBV30 to TRBJ1-2; no clear D gene. This CDR3 has 14 amino acids. Trimming pared 1 base from V and 6 bases from J, leaving 15 bases between. Germline assignment: CDR1 GTSNPN and CDR2 SVGIG (reference sequence). CDR3: CAWSESRSGHGYTF. The CDR3 region has the DNA TGTGCCTGGAGTGAATCAAGGAGCGGCCATGGCTACACCTTC.

This clonotype was found once. Compared with germline, one end of the junction differs, possibly owing to a read error. The chain employs TRBV11-2 and TRBJ1-1; no firm D call. Germline values: CDR1 SGHAT, CDR2 FQNNGV. The CDR3 consists of 12 residues. Here the CDR3 reads CTRSSADTEAFF. The DNA of the CDR3 is TGTACCAGAAGCTCGGCGGACACTGAAGCTTTCTTT.

A few counts support this clonotype. The gene calls are TRBV7-2 and TRBJ2-4; D not certain. The germline V gene encodes CDR1 SGHTA and CDR2 FQGNSA. Trimming removed 5 bases from V and 0 bases from J, with 8 bases in between. This CDR3 contains 14 residues. CDR3 bases: TGTGCCAGCAGCGAACCTCTAGCCAAAAACATTCAGTACTTC. Amino acid sequence: CASSEPLAKNIQYF.

The V gene is TRBV7-9, the J gene TRBJ1-3; TRBD1 is a possible D gene (6 bases). Germline V gene sequence: CDR1 SEHNR, CDR2 FQNEAQ (reference sequence). Trimming left V 4 bases short and J 5 bases short, with 15 bases between. This CDR3 spans 15 amino acids. Written as DNA, the CDR3 is TGTGCCAGCAGCTCACAACAGGGTTCTAGAAACACCATATATTTT. Amino acids: CASSSQQGSRNTIYF.

At least ten counts were recorded for this clonotype. The chain has TRBV28 and TRBJ2-5, with TRBD1 identical over 10 bases. The CDR3 has 15 amino acids. Trimming cost V 4 bases and J 3 bases; bases outside gene matches: 5. Germline CDR1 is MDHEN and CDR2 is SYDVKM. The CDR3 loop is CASSSTTGGKETQYF. Written as DNA, the CDR3 is TGTGCCAGCAGTTCTACGACAGGGGGCAAAGAGACCCAGTACTTC.

This clonotype was counted many times. The chain uses TRBV10-3 and TRBJ1-2; 7 nucleotides match TRBD1. CDR3 length equals 16 residues. The V segment lost 7 bases and the J segment 7 bases; nucleotides outside the gene matches: 18. Germline V gene data show CDR1 as ENHRY and CDR2 as SYGVKD. The CDR3 sequence: CAINIGGRNPAGGYTF. DNA of the CDR3: TGTGCCATCAACATAGGGGGCCGCAACCCGGCGGGTGGCTACACCTTC.

This clonotype was picked up one time. This sequence joins TRBV10-3 and TRBJ2-5; 8 nucleotides align to TRBD2. The germline CDR1 and CDR2 sequences are ENHRY and SYGVKD. This CDR3 has 14 amino acids. With 6 bases clipped from V and 5 bases from J, the junction kept 8 bases outside the gene matches. The CDR3 loop is CAISLSGMMETQYF. The CDR3 DNA is TGTGCCATCAGCCTTAGCGGGATGATGGAGACCCAGTACTTC.

Turning to this clonotype: A clone one base away is much larger, so this may be a read error. V is TRBV20-1 and J is TRBJ1-1; TRBD1 might be the D (5 bases). CDR3 length: 18 amino acids. Germline V CDR1 and CDR2: DFQATT, SNEGSKA (reference sequence). CDR3 region: CSATTGAGGGPMNTEASF. The CDR3 DNA sequence: TGCAGTGCTACGACGGGCGCAGGTGGGGGTCCAATGAACACTGAAGCTTCCTTT.

This clonotype was observed a single time. The chain joins TRBV10-3 to TRBJ2-7; 8 bases are a match to TRBD1. V was pared by 3 bases and J by 3 bases, with 10 bases of the junction left unmatched. There are 16 residues in the CDR3. Germline CDR1 and CDR2: ENHRY and SYGVKD. This CDR3 is CAISERRPGGVYEQYF. Written as DNA, the CDR3 is TGTGCCATCAGTGAAAGACGGCCAGGGGGCGTCTACGAGCAGTACTTC.

V usage is TRBV7-2 and J usage is TRBJ2-3; 8 bases align to TRBD2. From germline, CDR1 is SGHTA and CDR2 FQGNSA. Trimming cost V 1 base and J 5 bases; bases outside gene matches: 2. The length of the CDR3 is 14 residues. The DNA of the CDR3 is TGTGCCAGCAGCTTAGACGGGAGGGTAGATACGCAGTATTTT. This sequence encodes CASSLDGRVDTQYF.

This clonotype has at least ten counts. As DNA, the CDR3 is TGTGCCAGTAGTCCCTTAGTGGCGGGATCGCAAGCAACTAATGAAAAACTGTTTTTT. Residues: CASSPLVAGSQATNEKLFF. This chain links TRBV19 with TRBJ1-4; D gene uncertain. CDR1 is LNHDA and CDR2 is SQIVND in the germline V gene (reference sequence). This CDR3 is 19 amino acids long. V was cut by 5 bases and J by 0 bases, with 22 bases left in between.

This clonotype was seen ten or more times. V is TRBV9 and J is TRBJ2-7; D not resolved. V lost 2 bases to trimming and J lost 2 bases, with 11 bases between them. Germline V lookup: CDR1 SGDLS, CDR2 YYNGEE. The CDR3 has 14 amino acids. The CDR3 nucleotides are TGTGCCAGCAGCGTTGACACCCGCCCCTACGAGCAGTACTTC. Its protein is CASSVDTRPYEQYF.

The table lists this clonotype with many counts. This sequence joins TRBV7-8 and TRBJ2-7; D is unresolved. Trimming cost V 4 bases and J 7 bases, with 11 bases left between them. The CDR3 consists of 12 residues. Germline CDR1 reads SGHVS; CDR2 reads FQNEAQ. CDR3 amino acids: CASSWTVWEQYF. As DNA, the CDR3 is TGTGCCAGCAGCTGGACGGTATGGGAGCAGTACTTC.